Presented here are 25 T cell receptor beta chains from one specimen sequenced in a study of T cells in Graves' hyperthyroidism and ophthalmopathy. Template material for amplifying TCR beta CDR3 regions consisted of RNA transcripts. HTBI primers were the set used in a first-round RT-PCR of the TCR CDR3. TCRdb re-analysed the multiplex PCR reads in MiXCR, keeping a single row per CDR3 protein. There are fewer than 750,000 distinct CDR3 sequences in the sample; over 12% occur only once, and about 4% lies in the top ten. The sequenced sample was blood. Receptors originate from a woman aged 40 to 50 with Graves' ophthalmopathy.

The chain couples TRBV18 to TRBJ1-4, with D perhaps matching TRBD1 (6 bases). Germline-derived CDR1 and CDR2 are KGHSH and LQKENI. This CDR3 spans 15 amino acids. V gave up 5 bases and J gave up 8 bases, with 18 bases separating them. The DNA of the CDR3 is TGTGCCAGCTCAGAAACAGGGACCGGGGGAGAAAAACTGTTTTTT. It is translated as CASSETGTGGEKLFF.

This clonotype was seen repeatedly, ten times or more. This CDR3 reads CASSLEPITGVSNYGYTF. The CDR3 nucleotides are TGTGCCAGCAGCTTAGAGCCGATAACAGGGGTCTCTAACTATGGCTACACCTTC. V and J are TRBV11-2 and TRBJ1-2; 7 bases match TRBD1. CDR3 length: 18 amino acids. Looked up from germline, CDR1 is SGHAT and CDR2 is FQNNGV. V was clipped by 0 bases and J by 0 bases; unmatched bases: 10.

The genes are TRBV27 and TRBJ1-5; D is possibly TRBD1 (6 bases). Trimming took off 6 bases at V and 5 bases at J, with 11 bases between the two ends. Germline V lookup: CDR1 MNHEY, CDR2 SMNVEV (reference sequence). This CDR3 comprises 13 residues. CDR3 bases: TGTGCCAGCAGGGGACACAGAGATCAGCCCCAGCATTTT. Amino acid sequence: CASRGHRDQPQHF.

This clonotype appeared many times. The chain carries TRBV6-5 and TRBJ1-5; no clear D. V was cut by 4 bases and J by 1 base, with 8 bases left in between. The length of the CDR3 is 14 residues. CDR1 MNHEY and CDR2 SVGAGI come from the germline V gene. Here the CDR3 reads CASSFQGSNQPQHF. The CDR3 DNA reads TGTGCCAGCAGTTTCCAAGGAAGCAATCAGCCCCAGCATTTT.

This chain joins TRBV20-1 and TRBJ2-7; 7 bases are shared with TRBD2. CDR1 and CDR2 (germline): DFQATT, SNEGSKA (reference sequence). The CDR3 is made up of 16 amino acids. V lost 0 bases, J lost 2 bases, and 10 bases stayed unmatched. This CDR3 reads CSARDPLRESAYEQYF. CDR3 nucleotide sequence: TGCAGTGCTAGAGATCCGTTGCGGGAGAGCGCCTACGAGCAGTACTTC.

This clonotype was picked up a small number of times. The chain has TRBV6-5 and TRBJ2-2; possible D gene TRBD2, 7 bases. The CDR3 is made up of 16 amino acids. In germline, CDR1 is MNHEY, CDR2 SVGAGI. Trimming stripped 0 bases from V and 6 bases from J, with 14 bases between. CDR3 loop: CASSYSPQGGAGELFF. The CDR3 region has the DNA TGTGCCAGCAGTTACTCCCCACAGGGAGGGGCCGGGGAGCTGTTTTTT.

This clonotype was counted ten times or more. The chain joins TRBV28 to TRBJ2-7, with 9 nucleotides matching TRBD2. CDR3 length equals 15 residues. The germline gives CDR1 MDHEN, CDR2 SYDVKM. V dropped 4 bases and J dropped 7; count of bases not matched to a gene: 11. CDR3 residues: CASSSSSSGSREQYF. The CDR3 DNA reads TGTGCCAGCAGTTCCAGTAGTAGCGGGAGTCGGGAGCAGTACTTC.

This clonotype came up many times. The V and J genes are TRBV6-1 and TRBJ2-7; 7 bases match TRBD2. Trimming took 6 bases from V and 2 from J; bases not matched to a gene: 7. CDR1 MNHNS and CDR2 SASEGT come from the germline V gene. The CDR3 extends over 14 amino acids. CDR3 amino acids: CASRNVGGTYEQYF. Written as DNA, the CDR3 is TGTGCCAGCAGAAACGTGGGAGGGACCTACGAGCAGTACTTC.

In its sample, this clonotype was seen many times. The V call is TRBV20-1, the J call TRBJ2-7, with TRBD2 as a possible D gene (5 bases). The germline V gene encodes CDR1 DFQATT and CDR2 SNEGSKA (reference sequence). CDR3 length: 14 residues. The V gene lost 2 bases and the J gene lost 2 bases, with 13 bases spanning the gap. CDR3 bases: TGCAGTGCTAGAAGAGGGATCACAGCCTACGAGCAGTACTTC. This gives the protein CSARRGITAYEQYF.

There are many counts of this clonotype. The rearrangement joins TRBV18 to TRBJ2-7; 11 bases are a match to TRBD2. Germline-derived CDR1 and CDR2 are KGHSH and LQKENI. This CDR3 comprises 16 residues. V was pared by 0 bases and J by 2 bases, with 3 bases of the junction left unmatched. Written as DNA, the CDR3 is TGTGCCAGCTCACCACCGAAACTAGCGGGAGCCTACGAGCAGTACTTC. It is translated as CASSPPKLAGAYEQYF.

This chain uses TRBV19 with TRBJ2-2; 7 bases match TRBD1. J was trimmed by 7 bases and V by 7 bases; bases with no gene match: 12. Germline V gene sequence: CDR1 LNHDA, CDR2 SQIVND (reference sequence). The CDR3 covers 15 residues. The CDR3, as DNA: TGTGCCAGTAATCACGGAGAGGGGGCTGGCGGGGAGCTGTTTTTT. This sequence encodes CASNHGEGAGGELFF.

This clonotype was seen ten or more times. The rearrangement links TRBV27 to TRBJ2-2; D not certain. V was pared by 4 bases and J by 2 bases, with 11 bases between. Per germline, CDR1 MNHEY and CDR2 SMNVEV (reference sequence). The CDR3 loop spans 15 amino acids. The CDR3 reads CASSWLGANTGELFF. Written as DNA, the CDR3 is TGTGCCAGCAGTTGGTTAGGTGCTAACACCGGGGAGCTGTTTTTT.

At least ten counts were recorded for this clonotype. The chain couples TRBV6-5 to TRBJ1-5; 7 bases line up with TRBD1. CDR3 length: 14 residues. Germline CDR1 and CDR2: MNHEY and SVGAGI. Unmatched junction bases numbered 9, after V lost 6 bases and J lost 7 bases. DNA of the CDR3: TGTGCCAGCAGCCTAGACAGGGCGTACCAGCCCCAGCATTTT. Encoded protein: CASSLDRAYQPQHF.

The table lists this clonotype with many counts. V usage is TRBV2 and J usage is TRBJ2-2; either TRBD1 or TRBD2 may fit D (5 bases each). This CDR3 has 15 amino acids. CDR1 and CDR2 (germline): SNHLY, FYNNEI. With 2 bases removed from V and 1 base from J, the gap between germline ends came to 8 bases. The DNA for the CDR3 is TGTGCCAGCAGTGAATCGGGACGGAACACCGGGGAGCTGTTTTTT. Amino acids: CASSESGRNTGELFF.

The chain employs TRBV18 and TRBJ2-5, with 10 bases aligning to TRBD2. The CDR3 contains 17 residues. With V trimmed by 4 bases and J by 4 bases, 12 bases remained unmatched. Germline lookup yields CDR1 KGHSH and CDR2 LQKENI. The CDR3 here is CASSRGLADLLGETQYF. The CDR3 region has the DNA TGTGCCAGCTCACGCGGACTAGCGGACCTGCTGGGAGAGACCCAGTACTTC. Combining the CDR3 with reference TRBV18 and TRBJ2-5 gives the whole variable domain NAGVMQNPRHLVRRRGQEARLRCSPMKGHSHVYWYRQLPEEGLKFMVYLQKENIIDESGMPKERFSAEFPKEGPSILRIQQVVRGDSAAYFCASSRGLADLLGETQYFGPGTRLLVL.

This clonotype came up many times. The chain recombines TRBV9 with TRBJ1-2, with 9 bases lining up with TRBD1. With 0 bases clipped from V and 3 bases from J, the junction kept 9 bases outside the gene matches. Germline V gives CDR1 SGDLS, CDR2 YYNGEE. The CDR3 spans 17 residues. The CDR3 bases are TGTGCCAGCAGCGTAGCGTACCGGGACAGGGAAGACTATGGCTACACCTTC. It specifies CASSVAYRDREDYGYTF.

This clonotype was seen only a few times. The chain links TRBV29-1 to TRBJ2-2, with 10 bases fitting TRBD1. V shed 5 bases and J 6 bases; nucleotides not matched to a gene: 6. CDR1 SQVTM and CDR2 ANQGSEA come from the germline V gene. The CDR3 runs to 14 residues. The CDR3 region is CSVQGQGRSGELFF. The CDR3 bases are TGCAGCGTTCAGGGACAGGGGAGGTCCGGGGAGCTGTTTTTT.

The chain links TRBV14 to TRBJ2-7, with a possible D match to TRBD1 (6 bases). The CDR3 has 14 amino acids. Trimming took 0 bases from V and 7 from J, leaving 13 bases between them. Germline-derived CDR1 and CDR2 are SGHDN and FVKESK. CDR3 sequence: CASSQDRTALEQYF. In DNA, the CDR3 is TGTGCCAGCAGCCAAGACCGGACAGCCTTAGAGCAGTACTTC.

This clonotype was seen repeatedly, ten times or more. This chain's CDR3 is CASTLDRVNGYTF. The DNA for the CDR3 is TGTGCCAGCACCTTAGACAGGGTGAATGGCTACACCTTC. The chain has TRBV28 and TRBJ1-2; TRBD1 aligns across 7 bases. The CDR3 covers 13 residues. V dropped 7 bases and J dropped 6; count of bases not matched to a gene: 8. Per germline, CDR1 MDHEN and CDR2 SYDVKM.

Ten or more counts support this clonotype. This chain connects TRBV28 to TRBJ1-2; no definite D call. Trimming took off 6 bases at V and 4 bases at J, with 21 bases between the two ends. CDR1 and CDR2 (germline): MDHEN, SYDVKM. The CDR3 runs 16 residues. CDR3 loop: CASSQDVLWTGYGYTF. The CDR3 nucleotides are TGTGCCAGCAGCCAGGATGTCCTATGGACGGGCTATGGCTACACCTTC.

This CDR3 reads CASSFQGGNTGELFF. DNA for the CDR3: TGTGCCAGCAGTTTCCAGGGGGGAAACACCGGGGAGCTGTTTTTT. The V call is TRBV12-3 or TRBV12-4, the J call TRBJ2-2; D is perhaps TRBD1 (7 bases). The CDR3 consists of 15 residues. V gave up 3 bases and J gave up 2 bases, with 10 bases separating them.

This chain links TRBV27 with TRBJ2-5, with 10 bases fitting TRBD2. This CDR3 is 17 amino acids long. Germline V lookup: CDR1 MNHEY, CDR2 SMNVEV (reference sequence). With V trimmed by 10 bases and J by 2 bases, 16 bases remained unmatched. CDR3 amino acids: CATPRRGVAGGQETQYF. CDR3 in DNA: TGTGCCACCCCCCGAAGGGGGGTAGCGGGAGGACAAGAGACCCAGTACTTC.

In this sample, this clonotype turned up a few times. The V and J genes are TRBV6-1 and TRBJ1-2; no firm D call. This CDR3 region has 11 residues. Germline V CDR1 and CDR2: MNHNS, SASEGT. Trimming shortened V by 9 bases and J by 2 bases, and 7 bases separated the two germline ends. DNA for the CDR3: TGTGCCAGTACATTAAACTATGGCTACACCTTC. Its protein product is CASTLNYGYTF.

This clonotype was seen at least ten times. J is TRBJ2-5 and V is TRBV7-2; TRBD1 might be the D (6 bases). Between the trimmed V and J ends, which lost 3 bases and 4 bases, there was a span of 24 bases. The CDR3 sequence is 18 residues long. Germline V gives CDR1 SGHTA, CDR2 FQGNSA. The CDR3 is CASSLSPPFGGAGETQYF. CDR3 in DNA: TGTGCCAGCAGCTTGAGCCCCCCCTTTGGGGGCGCGGGAGAGACCCAGTACTTC.

The CDR3 sequence: CASSYSLTSASTDTQYF. CDR3 bases: TGTGCCAGCAGTTACTCGCTTACTAGCGCCAGCACAGATACGCAGTATTTT. J is TRBJ2-3 and V is TRBV6-2 or TRBV6-3; 7 bases are shared with TRBD2. Trimming cost V 0 bases and J 0 bases; bases outside gene matches: 6. Germline-derived CDR1 and CDR2 are MNHEY and SVGEGT. The CDR3 is made up of 17 amino acids.